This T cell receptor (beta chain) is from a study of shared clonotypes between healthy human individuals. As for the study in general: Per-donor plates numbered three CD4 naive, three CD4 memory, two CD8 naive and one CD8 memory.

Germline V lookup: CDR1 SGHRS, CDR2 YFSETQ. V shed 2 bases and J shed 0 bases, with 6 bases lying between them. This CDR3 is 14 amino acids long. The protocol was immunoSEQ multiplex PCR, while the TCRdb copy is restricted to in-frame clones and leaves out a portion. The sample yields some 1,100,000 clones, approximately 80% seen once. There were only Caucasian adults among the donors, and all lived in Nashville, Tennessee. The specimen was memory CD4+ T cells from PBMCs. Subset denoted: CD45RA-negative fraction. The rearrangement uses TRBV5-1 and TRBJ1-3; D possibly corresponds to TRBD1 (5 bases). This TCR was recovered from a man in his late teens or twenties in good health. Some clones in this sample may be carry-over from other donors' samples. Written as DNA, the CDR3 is TGCGCCAGCAGCTTCGGGGGCTCTGGAAACACCATATATTTT. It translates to CASSFGGSGNTIYF.